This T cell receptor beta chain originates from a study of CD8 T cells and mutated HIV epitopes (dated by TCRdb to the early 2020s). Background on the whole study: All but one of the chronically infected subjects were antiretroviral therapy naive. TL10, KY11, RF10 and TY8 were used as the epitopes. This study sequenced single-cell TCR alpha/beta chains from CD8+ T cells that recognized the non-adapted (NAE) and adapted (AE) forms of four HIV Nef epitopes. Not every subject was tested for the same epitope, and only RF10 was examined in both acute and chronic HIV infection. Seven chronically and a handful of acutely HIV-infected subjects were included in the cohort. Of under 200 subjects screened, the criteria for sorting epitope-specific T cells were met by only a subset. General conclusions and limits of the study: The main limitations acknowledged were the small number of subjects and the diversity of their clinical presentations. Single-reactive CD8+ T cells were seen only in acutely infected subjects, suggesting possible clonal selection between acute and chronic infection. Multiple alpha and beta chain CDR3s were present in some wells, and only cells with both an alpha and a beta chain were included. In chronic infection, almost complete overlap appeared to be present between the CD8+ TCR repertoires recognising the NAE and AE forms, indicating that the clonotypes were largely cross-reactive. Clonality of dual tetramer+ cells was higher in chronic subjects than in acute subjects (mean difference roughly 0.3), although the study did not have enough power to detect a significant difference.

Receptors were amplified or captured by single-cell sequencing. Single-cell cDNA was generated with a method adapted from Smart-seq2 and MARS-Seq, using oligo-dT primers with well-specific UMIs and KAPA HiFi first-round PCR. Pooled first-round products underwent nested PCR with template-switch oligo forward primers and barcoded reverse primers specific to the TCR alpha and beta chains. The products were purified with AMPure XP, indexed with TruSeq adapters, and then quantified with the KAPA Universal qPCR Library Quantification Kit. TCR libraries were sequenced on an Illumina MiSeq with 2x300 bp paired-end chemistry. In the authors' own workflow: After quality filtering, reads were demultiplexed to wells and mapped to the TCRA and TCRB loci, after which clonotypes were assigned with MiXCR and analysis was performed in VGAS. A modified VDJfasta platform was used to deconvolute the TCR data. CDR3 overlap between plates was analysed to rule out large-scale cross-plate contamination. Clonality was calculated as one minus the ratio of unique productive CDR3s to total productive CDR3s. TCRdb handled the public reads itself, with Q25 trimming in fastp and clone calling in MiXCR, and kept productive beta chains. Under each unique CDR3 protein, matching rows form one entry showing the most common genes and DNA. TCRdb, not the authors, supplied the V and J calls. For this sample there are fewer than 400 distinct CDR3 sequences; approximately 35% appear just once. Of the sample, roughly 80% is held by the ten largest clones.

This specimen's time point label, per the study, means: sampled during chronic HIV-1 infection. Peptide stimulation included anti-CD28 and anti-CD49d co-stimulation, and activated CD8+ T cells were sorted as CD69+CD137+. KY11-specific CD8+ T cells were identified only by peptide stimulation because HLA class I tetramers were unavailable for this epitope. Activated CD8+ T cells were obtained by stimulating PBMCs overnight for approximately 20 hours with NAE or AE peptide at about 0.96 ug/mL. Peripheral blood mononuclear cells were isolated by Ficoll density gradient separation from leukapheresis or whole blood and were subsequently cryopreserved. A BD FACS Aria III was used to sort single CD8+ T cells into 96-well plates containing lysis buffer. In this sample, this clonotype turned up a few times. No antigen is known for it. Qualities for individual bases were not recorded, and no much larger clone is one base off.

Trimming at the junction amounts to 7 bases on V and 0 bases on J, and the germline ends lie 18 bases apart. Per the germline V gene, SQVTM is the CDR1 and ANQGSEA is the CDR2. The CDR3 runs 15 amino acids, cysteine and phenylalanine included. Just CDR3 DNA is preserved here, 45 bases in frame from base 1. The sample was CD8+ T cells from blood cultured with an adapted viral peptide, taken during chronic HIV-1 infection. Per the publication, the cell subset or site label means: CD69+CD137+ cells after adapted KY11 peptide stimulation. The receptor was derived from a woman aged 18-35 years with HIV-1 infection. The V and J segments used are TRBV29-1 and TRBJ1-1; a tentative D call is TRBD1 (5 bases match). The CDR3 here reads CSGGGGTGMNTEAFF. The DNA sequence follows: TGCAGCGGTGGCGGGGGAACAGGTATGAACACTGAAGCTTTCTTT.